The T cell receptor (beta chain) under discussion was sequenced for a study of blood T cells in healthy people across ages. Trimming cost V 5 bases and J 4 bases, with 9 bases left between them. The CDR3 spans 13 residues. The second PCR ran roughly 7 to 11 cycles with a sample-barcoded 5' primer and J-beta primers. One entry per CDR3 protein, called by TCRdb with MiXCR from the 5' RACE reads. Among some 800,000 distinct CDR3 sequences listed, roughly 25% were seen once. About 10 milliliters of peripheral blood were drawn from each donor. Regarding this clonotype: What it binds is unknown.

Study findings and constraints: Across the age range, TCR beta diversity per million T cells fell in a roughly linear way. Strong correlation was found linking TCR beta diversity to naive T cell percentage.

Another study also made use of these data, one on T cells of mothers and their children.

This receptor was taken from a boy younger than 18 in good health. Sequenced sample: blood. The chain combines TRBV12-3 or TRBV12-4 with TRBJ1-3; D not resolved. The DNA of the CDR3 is TGTGCCAGCAGTATTACGGTGGGAAACACCATATATTTT. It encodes CASSITVGNTIYF.